This T cell receptor (beta chain) originates from a study of OX40 agonist ivuxolimab in advanced cancers. Study outcomes and limitations: The study observed clonal expansion of CD4+ and CD8+ blood T cells by week 6 at 0.1 to 3.0 mg/kg.

Repertoires were generated with immunoSEQ multiplex PCR, while TCRdb's copy carries only in-frame clones and drops some. The sample has 90,000 or so clones; 75% to 95% are singletons. Trimming took off 3 bases at V and 2 bases at J, with 4 bases between the two ends. Germline CDR1 is SGHAT and CDR2 is FQNNGV. The CDR3 has 12 amino acids. The sample holds a few counts of this clone. No antigen is known for it. Specimen: CD4+ or CD8+ T cells sorted from blood, collected in a trial of the OX40 agonist ivuxolimab. This chain joins TRBV11-2 and TRBJ1-1; D call uncertain. The clonotype was recovered from an adult with an advanced solid tumor such as melanoma, head and neck, liver or kidney cancer. CDR3 residues: CASSFTNTEAFF. The CDR3 DNA reads TGTGCCAGCAGCTTTACCAACACTGAAGCTTTCTTT. The full variable domain, with the rest looked up from reference TRBV11-2 and TRBJ1-1, is EAGVAQSPRYKIIEKRQSVAFWCNPISGHATLYWYQQILGQGPKLLIQFQNNGVVDDSQLPKDRFSAERLKGVDSTLKIQPAKLEDSAVYLCASSFTNTEAFFGQGTRLTVV.